This T cell receptor beta chain was observed in a study of blood T cell repertoires in COVID-19. The CDR3 runs to 14 residues. J lost 5 bases, V lost 7 bases, and 9 bases had no gene match. In germline, CDR1 is SGHAT, CDR2 FQNNGV. Generated by immunoSEQ multiplex PCR, the TCRdb table keeps only in-frame clones and is missing some. Here the sample spans about 190,000 clones, around 80% being singletons. This chain uses TRBV11-2 with TRBJ2-3, with 7 positions matching TRBD1. Sequenced: peripheral blood. The sequence came from a woman of 80 years or more with active or convalescent COVID-19. The CDR3, as DNA: TGTGCCAGCACCAAAGGGGGCCACTTAGATACGCAGTATTTT. Translated: CASTKGGHLDTQYF.